The T cell receptor beta chain described here comes from a study of T cell responses to AZD1222 COVID-19 vaccine. The CDR3 has 14 amino acids. Germline V CDR1 and CDR2: SGHDT, YYEEEE. Trimming took 0 bases from V and 6 from J, leaving 10 bases between them. Overall study findings and caveats: Close to half of spike-specific TCRs reportedly recognize unmutated variant regions. Increases in Spike-specific TCR breadth and depth were seen after two AZD1222 doses.

As concerns this clone: The antigen is undetermined.

Analysis merged second doses at about 4 or about 12 weeks. Clones were read by immunoSEQ multiplex PCR, and TCRdb kept only the in-frame ones, dropping some. Of 90,000 to 130,000 clones listed, about 95% were seen once; the top ten hold 2.9%. This specimen consisted of peripheral blood, obtained 28 days after the second AZD1222 dose. This TCR came from an adult who received the AZD1222 COVID-19 vaccine. The chain is built from TRBV5-6 and TRBJ1-5, with TRBD1 as a possible D gene (6 bases). CDR3 sequence: CASSLAGGGQPQHF. As DNA, the CDR3 is TGTGCCAGCAGCTTGGCGGGGGGCGGTCAGCCCCAGCATTTT.